Listed below are T cell receptor beta chains from one sample, sequenced in a study of CD8 T cells in Susac syndrome. In TCRdb, the immunoSEQ multiplex PCR reads were re-called with MiXCR into one record per CDR3 protein. Of a few hundred thousand distinct CDR3 sequences detected, about 94% appear once; the ten largest clones hold 0.15% to 0.2%. Sequencing used CD4+ T cells from PBMCs. All receptors derive from a human donor with Susac syndrome. Both conserved end residues are part of each CDR3. Fields, in order: CDR3 DNA, CDR3 protein, V gene, J gene, D gene, clone size. A D gene is named only where the DNA matches it firmly. Size is stated for part of the rows, as once, few or many counts, or as a class when the clone is expanded.

cdr3_nt: TGCAGTAGTCATGGGGACGGGGGAGCCGTTGAGCAGTACTTC
cdr3_aa: CSSHGDGGAVEQYF
v_call: TRBV20-1
j_call: TRBJ2-7
d_call: .
clone_size: .

cdr3_nt: TGCAGCGTTCAGCGGGGACAAGAGACCCAGTACTTC
cdr3_aa: CSVQRGQETQYF
v_call: TRBV29-1
j_call: TRBJ2-5
d_call: TRBD2
clone_size: .

cdr3_nt: TGTGCCAGCAGCCCGCAATGGACAGGGTCCCACAATGAGCAGTTCTTC
cdr3_aa: CASSPQWTGSHNEQFF
v_call: TRBV3-1
j_call: TRBJ2-1
d_call: TRBD1
clone_size: .

cdr3_nt: TGCAGTGCTAGTTACAGATATGGCTACACCTTC
cdr3_aa: CSASYRYGYTF
v_call: TRBV20-1
j_call: TRBJ1-2
d_call: .
clone_size: .

cdr3_nt: TGCGCCAGCAGCTTTGCGGATGAGCAGTTCTTC
cdr3_aa: CASSFADEQFF
v_call: TRBV5-1
j_call: TRBJ2-1
d_call: .
clone_size: .

cdr3_nt: TGTGCCAGCAGCTTAATCGACAGACCCTCCTACGAGCAGTACTTC
cdr3_aa: CASSLIDRPSYEQYF
v_call: TRBV7-9
j_call: TRBJ2-7
d_call: .
clone_size: .

cdr3_nt: TGCAGCGTTGGCGGACAGCACAATGAGCAGTTCTTC
cdr3_aa: CSVGGQHNEQFF
v_call: TRBV29-1
j_call: TRBJ2-1
d_call: .
clone_size: .

cdr3_nt: TGTGCCTGGAAGGCAGGGTGGGACTACGAGCAGTACTTC
cdr3_aa: CAWKAGWDYEQYF
v_call: TRBV30
j_call: TRBJ2-7
d_call: .
clone_size: .

cdr3_nt: TGTGCCAGCCGGGTTCCCAACACTGAAGCTTTCTTT
cdr3_aa: CASRVPNTEAFF
v_call: TRBV6-6
j_call: TRBJ1-1
d_call: .
clone_size: .

cdr3_nt: TGTGCCAGCAGCCGGCTGGGCACAGTTAACGAGCAGTACTTC
cdr3_aa: CASSRLGTVNEQYF
v_call: TRBV6-5
j_call: TRBJ2-7
d_call: .
clone_size: .

cdr3_nt: TGTGCCAGCAGCGCGGGGAGCCTCTACAATGAGCAGTTCTTC
cdr3_aa: CASSAGSLYNEQFF
v_call: TRBV12-3/TRBV12-4
j_call: TRBJ2-1
d_call: .
clone_size: .

cdr3_nt: TGCGCCAGCAGCCAAGCAGGGGGGTATCAGCCCCAGCATTTT
cdr3_aa: CASSQAGGYQPQHF
v_call: TRBV4-3
j_call: TRBJ1-5
d_call: TRBD1
clone_size: once

cdr3_nt: TGTGCCAGCAGTTACGGGGGGTTCACTGAAGCTTTCTTT
cdr3_aa: CASSYGGFTEAFF
v_call: TRBV6-2/TRBV6-3
j_call: TRBJ1-1
d_call: .
clone_size: .

cdr3_nt: TGTGCCAGCAGCCAAGGGCCCTCCCCTTCCTACGAGCAGTACTTC
cdr3_aa: CASSQGPSPSYEQYF
v_call: TRBV3-1
j_call: TRBJ2-7
d_call: .
clone_size: .

cdr3_nt: TGCGCCAGCAGCCAAGATACTGGGACTGTAAGGGAGACCCAGTACTTC
cdr3_aa: CASSQDTGTVRETQYF
v_call: TRBV4-3
j_call: TRBJ2-5
d_call: .
clone_size: once

cdr3_nt: TGCGCCAGCAGCCAGAGGACAGGGGGCGTCTACGAGCAGTACTTC
cdr3_aa: CASSQRTGGVYEQYF
v_call: TRBV4-3
j_call: TRBJ2-7
d_call: TRBD1
clone_size: few

cdr3_nt: TGTGCCAGCAGTTACCTGGGCCAGGAGACGATGAACACTGAAGCTTTCTTT
cdr3_aa: CASSYLGQETMNTEAFF
v_call: TRBV6-5
j_call: TRBJ1-1
d_call: .
clone_size: .

cdr3_nt: TGTGCCAGCAGTTTCCGGGCCAGCTCCTATAATTCACCCCTCCACTTT
cdr3_aa: CASSFRASSYNSPLHF
v_call: TRBV27
j_call: TRBJ1-6
d_call: .
clone_size: .

cdr3_nt: TGTGCCAGCAGCGCGCGGACTAGCGGGGGCCACTACAATGAGCAGTTCTTC
cdr3_aa: CASSARTSGGHYNEQFF
v_call: TRBV11-2
j_call: TRBJ2-1
d_call: TRBD2
clone_size: .

cdr3_nt: TGTGCCAGTAGCCACCTCGACACAGGGCTCACTGAAGCTTTCTTT
cdr3_aa: CASSHLDTGLTEAFF
v_call: TRBV19
j_call: TRBJ1-1
d_call: .
clone_size: .

cdr3_nt: TGCAGTGCTACGTCGGACAGGGGCAGCACAGATACGCAGTATTTT
cdr3_aa: CSATSDRGSTDTQYF
v_call: TRBV20-1
j_call: TRBJ2-3
d_call: TRBD1
clone_size: .

cdr3_nt: TGCAGTGCTACGGGACTAGCTTTAGTCAATGAGCAGTTCTTC
cdr3_aa: CSATGLALVNEQFF
v_call: TRBV20-1
j_call: TRBJ2-1
d_call: TRBD2
clone_size: .

cdr3_nt: TGTGCCAGCAGCGCCATAGCGGGGTCCTACAATGAGCAGTTCTTC
cdr3_aa: CASSAIAGSYNEQFF
v_call: TRBV9
j_call: TRBJ2-1
d_call: TRBD2
clone_size: .

cdr3_nt: TGTGCCAGCAGCGTAGATATGGGACAGGGGTTCTCTGGAAACACCATATATTTT
cdr3_aa: CASSVDMGQGFSGNTIYF
v_call: TRBV9
j_call: TRBJ1-3
d_call: TRBD1
clone_size: .

cdr3_nt: TGTGCCAGCAGTTCACCAGGGGGCAAGAGCAATCAGCCCCAGCATTTT
cdr3_aa: CASSSPGGKSNQPQHF
v_call: TRBV7-9
j_call: TRBJ1-5
d_call: TRBD1
clone_size: .

cdr3_nt: TGTGCCAGCAGTTCAACCAGTCTGACGGTCGAAGCTTTCTTT
cdr3_aa: CASSSTSLTVEAFF
v_call: TRBV12-3/TRBV12-4
j_call: TRBJ1-1
d_call: .
clone_size: .

cdr3_nt: TGCGCCAGCAGCAAGGACTCGCAAGAGACCCAGTACTTC
cdr3_aa: CASSKDSQETQYF
v_call: TRBV5-1
j_call: TRBJ2-5
d_call: .
clone_size: .

cdr3_nt: TGTGCCAGCAGTTGGTCCGGGGGACAGGGGGCGCGGGGCAATCAGCCCCAGCATTTT
cdr3_aa: CASSWSGGQGARGNQPQHF
v_call: TRBV6-5
j_call: TRBJ1-5
d_call: TRBD1
clone_size: .

cdr3_nt: TGTGCCAGCAGCTTCTCACCGGGCCTCTCGGAAAAACTGTTTTTT
cdr3_aa: CASSFSPGLSEKLFF
v_call: TRBV7-6
j_call: TRBJ1-4
d_call: .
clone_size: .

cdr3_nt: TGTGCCAGCAGCTTAGATCGGGGGGACGGTTACAATGAGCAGTTCTTC
cdr3_aa: CASSLDRGDGYNEQFF
v_call: TRBV11-2
j_call: TRBJ2-1
d_call: TRBD2
clone_size: .

cdr3_nt: TGTGCCAGTCATGGCAGGGGACACACTGAAGCTTTCTTT
cdr3_aa: CASHGRGHTEAFF
v_call: TRBV19
j_call: TRBJ1-1
d_call: .
clone_size: .

cdr3_nt: TGTGCCAGCAGTTACTCAGGCGGGACAGTGGAGTCACCCCTCCACTTT
cdr3_aa: CASSYSGGTVESPLHF
v_call: TRBV6-5
j_call: TRBJ1-6
d_call: TRBD1
clone_size: .

cdr3_nt: TGTGCCAGCAGTTTGATGGGCGGCAAGCCCCAGCATTTT
cdr3_aa: CASSLMGGKPQHF
v_call: TRBV12-3/TRBV12-4
j_call: TRBJ1-5
d_call: .
clone_size: .

cdr3_nt: TGCAGCGTTTCCGAAAGTGGCTACACCTTC
cdr3_aa: CSVSESGYTF
v_call: TRBV29-1
j_call: TRBJ1-2
d_call: .
clone_size: once

cdr3_nt: TGTGCCAGCAGCACCGGCCTTTACGGCGAGACCCAGTACTTC
cdr3_aa: CASSTGLYGETQYF
v_call: TRBV28
j_call: TRBJ2-5
d_call: .
clone_size: .

cdr3_nt: TGTGCCAGCCAGGCCGGGGGGGCCGTAGAGACCCAGTACTTC
cdr3_aa: CASQAGGAVETQYF
v_call: TRBV11-2
j_call: TRBJ2-5
d_call: TRBD2
clone_size: .

cdr3_nt: TGCAGTGCTCTCTCGACAGGGCGAAGTGAAAAACTGTTTTTT
cdr3_aa: CSALSTGRSEKLFF
v_call: TRBV20-1
j_call: TRBJ1-4
d_call: TRBD1
clone_size: .

cdr3_nt: TGTGCCAGCAGCTCCGCTCGGGAATACGAGCAGTACTTC
cdr3_aa: CASSSAREYEQYF
v_call: TRBV5-6
j_call: TRBJ2-7
d_call: .
clone_size: .

cdr3_nt: TGTGCCAGCAGCTCGGGAGGTCAGCCCCAGCATTTT
cdr3_aa: CASSSGGQPQHF
v_call: TRBV11-1
j_call: TRBJ1-5
d_call: .
clone_size: .

cdr3_nt: TGTGCCAGCAGTTTATTCGCTGAGGATTCACCCCTCCACTTT
cdr3_aa: CASSLFAEDSPLHF
v_call: TRBV12-3/TRBV12-4
j_call: TRBJ1-6
d_call: .
clone_size: .

cdr3_nt: TGTGCCACCAGTGACGGACAAACCTATGGCTACACCTTC
cdr3_aa: CATSDGQTYGYTF
v_call: TRBV24-1
j_call: TRBJ1-2
d_call: .
clone_size: .

cdr3_nt: TGTGCCAGCAGCTTCCCGACAGGTTTCGCTGGGGCCAACGTCCTGACTTTC
cdr3_aa: CASSFPTGFAGANVLTF
v_call: TRBV5-4
j_call: TRBJ2-6
d_call: .
clone_size: .

cdr3_nt: TGTGCCAGCAGCGGACGTAACGGGGATGAAAAACTGTTTTTT
cdr3_aa: CASSGRNGDEKLFF
v_call: TRBV28
j_call: TRBJ1-4
d_call: .
clone_size: .

cdr3_nt: TGCAGTGCTAGTCCCCAGTCAGCTGGCTACACCTTC
cdr3_aa: CSASPQSAGYTF
v_call: TRBV20-1
j_call: TRBJ1-2
d_call: .
clone_size: .

cdr3_nt: TGTGCCAGCAGCCCCGGGACCGCTAGCACAGATACGCAGTATTTT
cdr3_aa: CASSPGTASTDTQYF
v_call: TRBV9
j_call: TRBJ2-3
d_call: .
clone_size: .

cdr3_nt: TGTGCCAGCAGTCGCCCAGCGGGGACGAACACCGGGGAGCTGTTTTTT
cdr3_aa: CASSRPAGTNTGELFF
v_call: TRBV12-3/TRBV12-4
j_call: TRBJ2-2
d_call: TRBD2
clone_size: .

cdr3_nt: TGTGCCAGCAGTCGGGGAGGGCGACACACTGAAGCTTTCTTT
cdr3_aa: CASSRGGRHTEAFF
v_call: TRBV6-5
j_call: TRBJ1-1
d_call: .
clone_size: .

cdr3_nt: TGTGCCAGCAGCTTTGGGGCAGGGGGTCCCTACAATGAGCAGTTCTTC
cdr3_aa: CASSFGAGGPYNEQFF
v_call: TRBV5-6
j_call: TRBJ2-1
d_call: TRBD1
clone_size: .

cdr3_nt: TGTGCCAGCAGCTTACAGACAGGGCGGGAGACCCAGTACTTC
cdr3_aa: CASSLQTGRETQYF
v_call: TRBV9
j_call: TRBJ2-5
d_call: TRBD1
clone_size: .

cdr3_nt: TGTGCCAGCAGCAAAATGCGGACAGGGCATGGCTACACCTTC
cdr3_aa: CASSKMRTGHGYTF
v_call: TRBV7-2
j_call: TRBJ1-2
d_call: TRBD1
clone_size: .

cdr3_nt: TGTGCCAGCAGCTTAAAGGGGAATTCCGGGGAGCTGTTTTTT
cdr3_aa: CASSLKGNSGELFF
v_call: TRBV7-3
j_call: TRBJ2-2
d_call: .
clone_size: .

cdr3_nt: TGCAGTGCTAGAATCACCGGGGCCGGAAAACTGTTTTTT
cdr3_aa: CSARITGAGKLFF
v_call: TRBV20-1
j_call: TRBJ1-4
d_call: .
clone_size: .

cdr3_nt: TGTGCCAGCAGTGCCCGGGACTCTGGAAGCTCCTATAATTCACCCCTCCACTTT
cdr3_aa: CASSARDSGSSYNSPLHF
v_call: TRBV2
j_call: TRBJ1-6
d_call: .
clone_size: .